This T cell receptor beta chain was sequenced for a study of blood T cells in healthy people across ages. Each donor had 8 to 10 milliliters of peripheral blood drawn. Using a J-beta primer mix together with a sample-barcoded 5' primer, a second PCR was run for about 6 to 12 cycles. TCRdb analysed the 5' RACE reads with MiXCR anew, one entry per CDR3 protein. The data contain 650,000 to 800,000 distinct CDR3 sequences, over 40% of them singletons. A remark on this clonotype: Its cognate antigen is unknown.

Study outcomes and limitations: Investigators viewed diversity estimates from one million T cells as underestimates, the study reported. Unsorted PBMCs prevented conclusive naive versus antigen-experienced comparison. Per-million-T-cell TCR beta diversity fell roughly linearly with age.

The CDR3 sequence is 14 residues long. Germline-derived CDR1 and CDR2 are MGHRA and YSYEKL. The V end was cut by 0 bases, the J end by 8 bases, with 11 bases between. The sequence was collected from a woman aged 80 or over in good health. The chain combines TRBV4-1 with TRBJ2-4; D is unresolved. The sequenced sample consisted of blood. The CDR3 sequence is CASSQDRNRDIQYF. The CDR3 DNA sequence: TGCGCCAGCAGCCAAGATAGGAACCGGGACATTCAGTACTTC.